The 9 T cell receptor beta chains given below trace back to one sample, sequenced in a study of T cells in Graves' hyperthyroidism and ophthalmopathy. From RNA transcripts, TCR beta CDR3 regions were amplified. A first-round RT-PCR of the TCR CDR3 used the HTBI primer set. TCRdb reprocessed the multiplex PCR reads via MiXCR and lists one record per CDR3 protein. The data contain hundreds of thousands of distinct CDR3 sequences, 20% of them seen just once; the ten biggest clones take up less than 55%. The sequenced sample consisted of blood. Every receptor here comes from a middle-aged man with Graves' ophthalmopathy.

This clonotype was counted at least ten times. The V call is TRBV4-1, the J call TRBJ2-5, with a possible D match to TRBD2 (5 bases). Trimming took 5 bases from V and 0 from J, leaving 10 bases between them. The length of the CDR3 is 14 residues. Germline CDR1 and CDR2: MGHRA and YSYEKL. In nucleotides, the CDR3 is TGCGCCAGCAGCTACTATAGCGACCAAGAGACCCAGTACTTC. It yields the protein CASSYYSDQETQYF.

This clonotype was seen many times. The CDR3 loop reads CASSQGQTNTGELFF. The CDR3, as DNA: TGTGCCAGCAGCCAGGGACAGACGAACACCGGGGAGCTGTTTTTT. The chain couples TRBV7-8 to TRBJ2-2, with 7 nucleotides matching TRBD1. This CDR3 region has 15 residues. Trimming took 5 bases from V and 0 from J; bases not matched to a gene: 3. Germline CDR1 SGHVS, CDR2 FQNEAQ.

This chain uses TRBV11-1 with TRBJ2-3; TRBD2 agrees at 10 bases. V lost 5 bases and J lost 3; bases outside the gene matches: 14. Germline-derived CDR1 and CDR2 are SGHAT and FQDESV (reference sequence). The CDR3 covers 18 residues. The CDR3 nucleotides read TGTGCCAGCAGCGTAGGTCTAGCGGGGGTCCCTATTACAGATACGCAGTATTTT. As protein: CASSVGLAGVPITDTQYF. Full variable domain (remainder filled in from reference TRBV11-1 and TRBJ2-3): EAEVAQSPRYKITEKSQAVAFWCDPISGHATLYWYRQILGQGPELLVQFQDESVVDDSQLPKDRFSAERLKGVDSTLKIQPAELGDSAMYLCASSVGLAGVPITDTQYFGPGTRLTVL.

The chain uses TRBV9 and TRBJ2-7, with D tentatively TRBD2 (5 bases). Germline CDR1 is SGDLS and CDR2 is YYNGEE. V lost 1 base and J lost 4, with 15 bases in between. This CDR3 is 15 amino acids long. DNA for the CDR3: TGTGCCAGCAGCGTATCAGTCGGAGGTGGATACGAGCAGTACTTC. The encoded protein is CASSVSVGGGYEQYF.

This clonotype was seen more than once but under ten times. The gene calls are TRBV2 and TRBJ1-5, with a weak D call TRBD1 (6 bases). CDR3 size: 14 residues. Germline CDR1 SNHLY, CDR2 FYNNEI. Between the trimmed V and J ends, which lost 1 base and 6 bases, there was a span of 10 bases. The CDR3 loop reads CASSEGPGVQPQHF. DNA for the CDR3: TGTGCCAGCAGTGAAGGGCCAGGGGTTCAGCCCCAGCATTTT.

This clonotype has a count of ten or more. The chain uses TRBV12-3 or TRBV12-4 and TRBJ2-5; D gene unclear. V was trimmed by 5 bases and J by 5 bases, leaving 15 bases between them. The CDR3 is 14 residues long. The DNA for the CDR3 is TGTGCCAGCAGTCCTTTTACGTGGCCGGAGACCCAGTACTTC. This encodes CASSPFTWPETQYF.

This clonotype was observed many times. V gene TRBV28 combines with J gene TRBJ1-2; 7 bases agree with TRBD1. With V trimmed by 6 bases and J by 8 bases, 15 bases remained unmatched. Germline CDR1 MDHEN, CDR2 SYDVKM. This CDR3 has 15 residues. The CDR3 coding sequence is TGTGCCAGCAGAGTAGGGGGCGGTGGACTCAAGGGCTACACCTTC. It codes for CASRVGGGGLKGYTF.

The chain employs TRBV18 and TRBJ2-3; D not certain. The CDR3 spans 14 residues. V was shortened by 0 bases and J by 2 bases, with 6 bases between the two germline ends. The germline V gene has CDR1 KGHSH and CDR2 LQKENI. CDR3 sequence (DNA): TGTGCCAGCTCACCACCGAAATTCACAGATACGCAGTATTTT. Encoded protein: CASSPPKFTDTQYF.

This clonotype has more than one count but fewer than ten. The rearrangement uses TRBV7-9 and TRBJ2-5, with TRBD1 matching over 11 bases. Trimming took 5 bases from V and 13 from J; bases not matched to a gene: 3. The CDR3 length is 11 residues. Germline loops: CDR1 SEHNR, CDR2 FQNEAQ (reference sequence). The CDR3 nucleotides are TGTGCCAGCAGCCTCGGACAGGGGGCGTACTTC. It codes for CASSLGQGAYF.